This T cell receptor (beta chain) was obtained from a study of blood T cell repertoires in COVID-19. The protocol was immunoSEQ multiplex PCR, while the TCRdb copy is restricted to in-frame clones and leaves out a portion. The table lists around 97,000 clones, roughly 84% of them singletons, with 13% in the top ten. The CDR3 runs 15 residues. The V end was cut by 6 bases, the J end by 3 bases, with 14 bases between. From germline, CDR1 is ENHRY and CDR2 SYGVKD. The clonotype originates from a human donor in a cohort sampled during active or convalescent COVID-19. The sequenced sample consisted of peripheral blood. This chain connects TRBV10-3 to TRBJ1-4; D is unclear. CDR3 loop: CAISPADGSNEKLFF. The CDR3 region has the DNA TGTGCCATCAGCCCAGCGGACGGCTCTAATGAAAAACTGTTTTTT.